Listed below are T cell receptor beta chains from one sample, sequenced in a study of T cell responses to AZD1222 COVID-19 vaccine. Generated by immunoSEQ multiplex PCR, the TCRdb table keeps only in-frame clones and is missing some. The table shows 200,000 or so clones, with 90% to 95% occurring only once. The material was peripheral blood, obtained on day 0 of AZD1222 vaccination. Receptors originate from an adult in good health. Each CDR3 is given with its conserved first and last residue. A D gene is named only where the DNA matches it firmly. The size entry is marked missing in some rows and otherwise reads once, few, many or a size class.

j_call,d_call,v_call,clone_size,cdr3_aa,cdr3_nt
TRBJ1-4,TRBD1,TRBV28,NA,CASSWRGQGANEKLFF,TGTGCCAGCAGTTGGAGGGGGCAGGGGGCTAATGAAAAACTGTTTTTT
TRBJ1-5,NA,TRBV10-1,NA,CASSEGRNQPQHF,TGCGCCAGCAGTGAGGGCCGGAATCAGCCCCAGCATTTT
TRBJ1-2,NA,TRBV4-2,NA,CASSQESGIDYGYTF,TGTGCCAGCAGCCAAGAGTCAGGGATCGACTATGGCTACACCTTC
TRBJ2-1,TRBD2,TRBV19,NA,CASRLAGANSYNEQFF,TGTGCCAGTAGACTAGCGGGAGCCAATTCCTACAATGAGCAGTTCTTC
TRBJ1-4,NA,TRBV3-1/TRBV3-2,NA,CASSQDRGRNEKLFF,TGTGCCAGCAGCCAAGACAGGGGTCGTAATGAAAAACTGTTTTTT
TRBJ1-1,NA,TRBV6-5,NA,CASSYTPLGQNTEAFF,TGTGCCAGCAGTTACACCCCCCTCGGACAGAACACTGAAGCTTTCTTT
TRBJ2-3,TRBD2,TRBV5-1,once,CASSLGLAGDRTDTQYF,TGCGCCAGCAGCCTCGGACTAGCGGGAGATCGGACAGATACGCAGTATTTT
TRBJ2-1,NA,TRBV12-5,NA,CASKSRGKSSYNEQFF,TGTGCTTCAAAAAGTAGGGGCAAAAGCTCCTACAATGAGCAGTTCTTC
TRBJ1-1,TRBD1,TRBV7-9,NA,CASSHPTGRVNTEAFF,TGTGCCAGCAGCCACCCGACAGGGAGGGTGAACACTGAAGCTTTCTTT
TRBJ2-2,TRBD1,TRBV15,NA,CATSRDQGAGTGELFF,TGTGCCACCAGCAGAGATCAGGGGGCAGGCACCGGGGAGCTGTTTTTT
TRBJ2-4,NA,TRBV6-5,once,CASSRTEAKNIQYF,TGTGCCAGCAGCCGTACAGAAGCCAAAAACATTCAGTACTTC
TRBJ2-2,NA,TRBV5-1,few,CASSLERIPGELFF,TGCGCCAGCAGCTTGGAACGGATACCCGGGGAGCTGTTTTTT
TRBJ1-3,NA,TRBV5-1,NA,CASSLEGSGNTIYF,TGCGCCAGCAGCCTGGAGGGATCTGGAAACACCATATATTTT
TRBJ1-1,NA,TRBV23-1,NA,CASSQSRTRMNTEAFF,TGCGCCAGCAGTCAATCTCGAACCCGAATGAACACTGAAGCTTTCTTT
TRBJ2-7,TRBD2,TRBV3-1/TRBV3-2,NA,CASSQVSRPDGFQAGRWYEQYF,TGTGCCAGCAGCCAAGTCTCAAGGCCGGACGGGTTCCAAGCGGGAAGGTGGTACGAGCAGTACTTC
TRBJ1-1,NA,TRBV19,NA,CASSTGRLNTEAFF,TGTGCCAGTAGTACGGGACGGTTGAACACTGAAGCTTTCTTT
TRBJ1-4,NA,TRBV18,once,CASSTTATNEKLFF,TGTGCCAGCTCCACGACCGCAACTAATGAAAAACTGTTTTTT
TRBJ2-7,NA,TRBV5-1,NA,CASSGRLAASSYEQYF,TGCGCCAGCAGCGGGCGGTTAGCGGCGAGCTCCTACGAGCAGTACTTC
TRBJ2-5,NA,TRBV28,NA,CASSLGTPYQETQYF,TGTGCCAGCAGTTTAGGTACACCCTACCAAGAGACCCAGTACTTC
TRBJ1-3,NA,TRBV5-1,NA,CASALESSGNTIYF,TGCGCCAGCGCCCTAGAATCCTCTGGAAACACCATATATTTT
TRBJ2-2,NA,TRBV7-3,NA,CASSGGRTGELFF,TGTGCCAGCAGCGGGGGACGGACCGGGGAGCTGTTTTTT
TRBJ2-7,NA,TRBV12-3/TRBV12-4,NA,CASRDGPYEQYF,TGTGCCAGCAGGGATGGGCCCTACGAGCAGTACTTC
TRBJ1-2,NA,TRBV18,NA,CASTPGAHGYTF,TGTGCCAGCACTCCGGGGGCCCATGGCTACACCTTC
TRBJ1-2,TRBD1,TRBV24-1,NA,CATSDPGQDNGYTF,TGTGCCACCAGTGACCCGGGACAGGATAATGGCTACACCTTC
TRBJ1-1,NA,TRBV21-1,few,CASYTTGPEAFF,TGTGCCAGCTATACGACAGGGCCTGAAGCTTTCTTT
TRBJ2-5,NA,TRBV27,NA,CASSLDGEETQYF,TGTGCCAGCAGTTTGGACGGTGAAGAGACCCAGTACTTC
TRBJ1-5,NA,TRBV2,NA,CASSGGVSNQPQHF,TGTGCCAGCAGCGGGGGTGTTAGCAATCAGCCCCAGCATTTT
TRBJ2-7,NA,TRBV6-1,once,CASSLGGGLWEQYF,TGTGCCAGCAGTTTGGGAGGGGGTCTATGGGAGCAGTACTTC
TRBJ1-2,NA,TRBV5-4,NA,CASSKAPNNYGYTF,TGTGCCAGCAGCAAGGCCCCTAACAACTATGGCTACACCTTC
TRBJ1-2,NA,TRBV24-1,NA,CATSDGLRAGGYTF,TGTGCCACCAGTGATGGCCTTCGGGCTGGCGGCTACACCTTC
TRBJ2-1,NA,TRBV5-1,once,CASSWGSSVQFF,TGCGCCAGCAGCTGGGGGTCCTCCGTGCAGTTCTTC
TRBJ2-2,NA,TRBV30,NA,CAWKLGKNTGELFF,TGTGCCTGGAAGCTCGGGAAGAACACCGGGGAGCTGTTTTTT
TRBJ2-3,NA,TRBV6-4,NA,CASSGRRGATDTQYF,TGTGCCAGCAGTGGAAGGCGGGGTGCCACAGATACGCAGTATTTT
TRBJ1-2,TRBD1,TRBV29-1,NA,CSVVGQAAYGYTF,TGCAGCGTTGTCGGACAGGCGGCCTATGGCTACACCTTC
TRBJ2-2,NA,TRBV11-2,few,CASSAVTGELFF,TGTGCCAGCAGCGCGGTTACCGGGGAGCTGTTTTTT
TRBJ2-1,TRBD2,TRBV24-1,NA,CATSDLGAGGWNEQFF,TGTGCCACCAGTGATTTAGGAGCGGGAGGATGGAATGAGCAGTTCTTC
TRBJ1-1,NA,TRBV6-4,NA,CASSDSVCLMTRIYTEAFF,TGTGCCAGCAGTGACTCTGTGTGTCTAATGACTAGAATATACACTGAAGCTTTCTTT
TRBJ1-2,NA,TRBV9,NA,CASSPGGDGINYGYTF,TGTGCCAGCAGCCCTGGGGGGGACGGAATTAACTATGGCTACACCTTC
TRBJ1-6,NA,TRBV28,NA,CASSFYGDSPLHF,TGTGCCAGCAGTTTTTACGGGGATTCACCCCTCCACTTT
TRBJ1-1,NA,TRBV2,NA,CASSGPLGPRPTEAFF,TGTGCCAGCTCGGGACCGCTCGGACCGCGGCCCACTGAAGCTTTCTTT
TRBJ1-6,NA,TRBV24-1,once,CATFLLLLDDSPLHF,TGTGCCACCTTCCTCCTCCTGTTAGATGATTCACCCCTCCACTTT
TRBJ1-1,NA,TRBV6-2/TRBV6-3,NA,CASSYVGGTEAFF,TGTGCCAGCAGTTACGTGGGGGGGACTGAAGCTTTCTTT
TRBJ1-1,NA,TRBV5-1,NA,CASSLGTENTEAFF,TGCGCCAGCAGCTTGGGTACAGAGAACACTGAAGCTTTCTTT
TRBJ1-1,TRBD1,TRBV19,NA,CASSPWDRPNTEAFF,TGTGCCAGTAGTCCGTGGGACAGGCCGAACACTGAAGCTTTCTTT
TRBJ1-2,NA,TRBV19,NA,CASSMMTGGGYTF,TGTGCCAGTAGTATGATGACAGGAGGTGGCTACACCTTC
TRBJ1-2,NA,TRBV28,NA,CASRSAGTPAGYTF,TGTGCCAGCAGGTCAGCCGGGACTCCTGCGGGCTACACCTTC
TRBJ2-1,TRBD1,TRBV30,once,CAWSVLGDRAYNEQFF,TGTGCCTGGAGTGTACTAGGGGACAGGGCCTACAATGAGCAGTTCTTC
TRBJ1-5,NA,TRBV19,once,CASMRGVRVGNQPQHF,TGTGCCAGTATGAGGGGCGTCAGGGTCGGCAATCAGCCCCAGCATTTT
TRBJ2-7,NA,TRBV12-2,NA,CGPPLAGYEQYF,TGTGGCCCCCCACTAGCGGGTTACGAGCAGTACTTC
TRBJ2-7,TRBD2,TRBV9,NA,CASSMTSAPYEQYF,TGTGCCAGCAGCATGACTAGCGCGCCCTACGAGCAGTACTTC
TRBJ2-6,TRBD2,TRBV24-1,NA,CATSDLSGGGSGANVLTF,TGTGCCACCAGTGATTTGTCAGGCGGGGGCTCTGGGGCCAACGTCCTGACTTTC
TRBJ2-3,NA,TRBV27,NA,CASSLYAGGPTSTDTQYF,TGTGCCAGCAGTTTATACGCCGGGGGGCCCACTAGCACAGATACGCAGTATTTT
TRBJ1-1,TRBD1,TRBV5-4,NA,CASRSGQYTEAFF,TGTGCCAGCAGATCGGGACAGTACACTGAAGCTTTCTTT
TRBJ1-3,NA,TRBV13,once,CASSLERNTIYF,TGTGCCAGCAGCTTAGAGCGAAACACCATATATTTT
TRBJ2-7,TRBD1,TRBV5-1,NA,CASSLSGTGVSYEQYF,TGCGCCAGCAGCCTCTCCGGGACAGGGGTGTCCTACGAGCAGTACTTC
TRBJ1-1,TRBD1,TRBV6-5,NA,CASTTGGRTEAFF,TGTGCCAGCACGACAGGGGGCAGGACTGAAGCTTTCTTT
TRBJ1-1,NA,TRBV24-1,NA,CATSDFRNTEAFF,TGTGCCACCAGTGATTTTAGGAACACTGAAGCTTTCTTT